Listed here are 7 T cell receptor beta chains from one sample, sequenced in a study of CD8 T cells in ankylosing spondylitis. Whole-study results and caveats: Several highly homologous variants made up a TCR beta motif, and this motif appeared characteristic of ankylosing spondylitis blood.

For these receptors, no antigen is known. TCRdb itself ran the 5' RACE reads through MiXCR, one entry per CDR3 protein. This sample yields under 450,000 distinct CDR3 sequences, of which approximately 17% are seen a single time; around 0.92% belongs to the top ten. Sequenced material: blood, either unsorted or a sorted T cell fraction (not recorded which). The receptors originated from a male donor with ankylosing spondylitis.

This clonotype turned up a few times. V is TRBV7-2 and J is TRBJ2-5, with 10 nucleotides matching TRBD1. J gave up 5 bases and V 0 bases, and 6 bases lay outside the gene matches. CDR1 and CDR2 from the germline V gene are SGHTA and FQGNSA. The CDR3 runs to 16 residues. The CDR3 loop is CASSLALGQGTETQYF. The CDR3 region has the DNA TGTGCCAGCAGCTTAGCATTGGGACAGGGGACGGAGACCCAGTACTTC.

This clonotype was detected a few times. The rearrangement joins TRBV2 to TRBJ1-5, with 8 nucleotides matching TRBD1. This CDR3 region has 14 residues. V lost 6 bases to trimming and J lost 3 bases; unmatched junction nucleotides: 4. The germline CDR1 and CDR2 sequences are SNHLY and FYNNEI. The CDR3 sequence: CASSPGQDNQPQHF. The CDR3 nucleotides read TGTGCCAGCAGCCCGGGACAGGACAATCAGCCCCAGCATTTT.

The rearrangement uses TRBV29-1 and TRBJ2-7; either TRBD1 or TRBD2 may fit D (5 bases each). This CDR3 is 15 amino acids long. CDR1 and CDR2 from the germline V gene are SQVTM and ANQGSEA. DNA for the CDR3: TGCGGCGCTCTGAGCCGGGACCCCGGAACCTACGAGCAGTACTTC. The encoded protein is CGALSRDPGTYEQYF.

This chain links TRBV2 with TRBJ2-5; 8 nucleotides agree with TRBD1. CDR3 length equals 14 residues. V lost 8 bases, J lost 2 bases, and 7 bases stayed unmatched. CDR1 is SNHLY, CDR2 FYNNEI, per germline. Here the CDR3 reads CASVEDRGQETQYF. For the CDR3, the DNA is TGTGCCAGCGTGGAAGACAGGGGTCAAGAGACCCAGTACTTC.

The gene calls are TRBV9 and TRBJ2-5; TRBD2 is a possible D gene (5 bases). Germline-derived CDR1 and CDR2 are SGDLS and YYNGEE. V was clipped by 0 bases and J by 3 bases, with 12 bases between them. This CDR3 has 15 amino acids. In nucleotides, the CDR3 is TGTGCCAGCAGCGTAGATGGGAGACCTAAAGAGACCCAGTACTTC. This sequence encodes CASSVDGRPKETQYF.

This chain joins TRBV20-1 and TRBJ1-1, with unresolved D. The V gene's germline CDR1 is DFQATT and CDR2 SNEGSKA (reference sequence). The CDR3 runs to 11 residues. V lost 0 bases to trimming and J lost 6 bases, with 5 bases between them. The CDR3 DNA sequence: TGCAGTGCTAGAGATCGCGCTGAAGCTTTCTTT. It specifies CSARDRAEAFF.

This clonotype turned up a few times. The J gene is TRBJ1-5, the V gene TRBV28, with D unclear. Looked up from germline, CDR1 is MDHEN and CDR2 is SYDVKM. This CDR3 contains 13 residues. Trimming took off 7 bases at V and 2 bases at J, with 9 bases between the two ends. As DNA, the CDR3 is TGTGCCAGCATTCGGGGTGGCAATCAGCCCCAGCATTTT. This translates into CASIRGGNQPQHF.